One sample yielded the 7 T cell receptor beta chains listed below, sequenced in a study of beta chain features in type 1 diabetes. The entirety of the isolated RNA underwent reverse transcription, so expressed TCRB transcripts were sequenced. Sequencing was performed with immunoSEQ multiplex PCR; in TCRdb, only in-frame clones are kept and a portion is missing. The top ten hold around 0.05% of the sample, which has about 260,000 clones, 55% to 70% seen once. The sequencing sample was made of naive CD4+ T cells from blood. Receptors originate from a man aged 30-40 years in good health.

The rearrangement links TRBV5-6 to TRBJ2-1; D remains ambiguous. CDR3 length: 12 residues. In germline, CDR1 is SGHDT, CDR2 YYEEEE. The V and J ends lost 4 bases and 7 bases respectively, with 9 bases between them. The CDR3 reads CASSRTVNEQFF. The CDR3 nucleotides read TGTGCCAGCAGCCGCACAGTGAATGAGCAGTTCTTC.

This chain uses TRBV10-3 with TRBJ2-6; D unclear. There are 14 residues in the CDR3. Germline V gene data show CDR1 as ENHRY and CDR2 as SYGVKD. V was trimmed by 0 bases and J by 2 bases, leaving 2 bases between them. In nucleotides, the CDR3 is TGTGCCATCAGTGAGTCGACTGGGGCCAACGTCCTGACTTTC. Its protein is CAISESTGANVLTF.

This chain links TRBV20-1 with TRBJ2-1; no definite D call. The CDR3 loop spans 11 amino acids. Per the germline V gene, CDR1 is DFQATT and CDR2 is SNEGSKA (reference sequence). Trimming pared 3 bases from V and 7 bases from J, leaving 7 bases between. The DNA of the CDR3 is TGCAGTGCTAGTAATTCGAATGAGCAGTTCTTC. Translated, it gives CSASNSNEQFF.

There are a few counts of this clone. The chain has TRBV30 and TRBJ2-2; D remains unclear. Between the trimmed V and J ends, which lost 1 base and 0 bases, there was a span of 12 bases. The CDR3 length is 16 residues. In germline, CDR1 is GTSNPN, CDR2 SVGIG (reference sequence). The CDR3 spells CAWSGGQRTNTGELFF. The CDR3, as DNA: TGTGCCTGGAGTGGAGGTCAGAGAACGAACACCGGGGAGCTGTTTTTT.

In this sample, this clone turned up a few times. The chain recombines TRBV5-1 with TRBJ2-1; D is possibly TRBD2 (6 bases). The germline gives CDR1 SGHRS, CDR2 YFSETQ. Trimming stripped 6 bases from V and 8 bases from J, with 9 bases between. CDR3 length: 11 residues. This CDR3 reads CASTGGDEQFF. In DNA, the CDR3 is TGCGCCAGCACCGGAGGGGATGAGCAGTTCTTC.

This chain links TRBV5-1 with TRBJ2-3; 8 bases match TRBD1. This CDR3 is 15 amino acids long. CDR1 is SGHRS and CDR2 is YFSETQ in the germline V gene. J was trimmed by 2 bases and V by 6 bases; bases with no gene match: 8. DNA for the CDR3: TGCGCCAGCACCAACCACAGGGGGGACACAGATACGCAGTATTTT. Amino acids: CASTNHRGDTDTQYF.

This clone was observed a handful of times. V gene TRBV29-1 combines with J gene TRBJ2-1; 10 positions match TRBD2. J gave up 8 bases and V 4 bases, and 14 bases lay outside the gene matches. Per the germline V gene, CDR1 is SQVTM and CDR2 is ANQGSEA. The CDR3 length is 16 residues. This chain's CDR3 is CSVGRASGSNYDEQFF. In DNA form, the CDR3 reads TGCAGCGTTGGACGCGCTAGCGGGAGTAATTACGATGAGCAGTTCTTC.